Each of the 10 T cell receptor beta chains below was sequenced from the same sample in a study of blood T cell repertoires in COVID-19. Method: immunoSEQ multiplex PCR; TCRdb's copy keeps in-frame clones and lacks some. The table lists 75,000 to 95,000 clones, around nine tenths of them singletons. The material sequenced was peripheral blood. The receptors were gathered from a man aged 55 to 70 with acute or convalescent COVID-19.

The CDR3 spells CASSFGQSYEQYF. The DNA of the CDR3 is TGTGCCAGCAGCTTTGGACAGTCCTACGAGCAGTACTTC. The chain couples TRBV27 to TRBJ2-7; a weak D match, TRBD1 (6 bases). This CDR3 region has 13 residues. Trimming took off 6 bases at V and 1 base at J, with 10 bases between the two ends. The germline CDR1 and CDR2 sequences are MNHEY and SMNVEV (reference sequence).

V gene TRBV7-2 combines with J gene TRBJ1-5; D remains unclear. Germline V gene sequence: CDR1 SGHTA, CDR2 FQGNSA. The CDR3 consists of 15 residues. V was pared by 4 bases and J by 0 bases, with 10 bases between. The CDR3 DNA reads as TGTGCCAGCAGCTGGGCAGCAGATAGCAATCAGCCCCAGCATTTT. Its translation is CASSWAADSNQPQHF.

V and J are TRBV2 and TRBJ1-1; the D gene is possibly TRBD1 (5 bases). The CDR3 has 15 residues. Germline loops: CDR1 SNHLY, CDR2 FYNNEI. Trimming cost V 8 bases and J 1 base, with 17 bases left between them. The CDR3: CASGPAGQGNTEAFF. The CDR3 nucleotides are TGTGCCAGCGGTCCGGCGGGGCAGGGGAACACTGAAGCTTTCTTT.

On this clone: At the DNA level, this CDR3 is encoded by other sequences in the same sample as well. The chain links TRBV30 to TRBJ1-5; D unresolved. CDR1 GTSNPN and CDR2 SVGIG come from the germline V gene (reference sequence). This CDR3 has 13 residues. The V end was cut by 0 bases, the J end by 4 bases, with 7 bases between. CDR3 nucleotides: TGTGCCTGGAGTGTACGGTCGAATCAGCCCCAGCATTTT. Residues: CAWSVRSNQPQHF.

This chain links TRBV3-1 (or the pseudogene TRBV3-2) with TRBJ2-2, with D unclear. CDR3 size: 15 residues. The V gene lost 4 bases and the J gene lost 2 bases, with 11 bases spanning the gap. Germline lookup yields CDR1 LGHDT and CDR2 YNNKEL (reference sequence). The CDR3 spells CASSPLVTNTGELFF. The CDR3 coding sequence is TGTGCCAGCAGCCCCCTTGTGACTAACACCGGGGAGCTGTTTTTT.

CDR3 nucleotides: TGTGCCAGCAGCTCAATAAGGGGGACTGAAGCTTTCTTT. Translation gives CASSSIRGTEAFF. This chain links TRBV7-2 with TRBJ1-1; tentative D call: TRBD1 (6 bases). This CDR3 contains 13 residues. CDR1 and CDR2 from the germline V gene are SGHTA and FQGNSA. V lost 4 bases and J lost 5, with 11 bases in between. Full variable domain (rest looked up from reference TRBV7-2 and TRBJ1-1): GAGVSQSPSNKVTEKGKDVELRCDPISGHTALYWYRQSLGQGLEFLIYFQGNSAPDKSGLPSDRFSAERTGGSVSTLTIQRTQQEDSAVYLCASSSIRGTEAFFGQGTRLTVV.

The V and J genes are TRBV30 and TRBJ1-1; TRBD1 matches at 7 bases. In germline, CDR1 is GTSNPN, CDR2 SVGIG (reference sequence). Unmatched junction bases numbered 6, after V lost 2 bases and J lost 0 bases. The CDR3 length is 15 residues. CDR3 nucleotide sequence: TGTGCCTGGAGTCCGCCGACAGGGTTGAACACTGAAGCTTTCTTT. As protein: CAWSPPTGLNTEAFF.

V gene TRBV11-2 combines with J gene TRBJ2-5, with TRBD2 matching 7 bases. Trimming at V came to 5 bases and at J to 4 bases, leaving 7 bases not matched to a gene. Per the germline V gene, CDR1 is SGHAT and CDR2 is FQNNGV. The CDR3 runs 14 residues. CDR3 in amino acids: CASSHVGGGETQYF. The CDR3 DNA reads TGTGCCAGCAGCCACGTGGGGGGGGGAGAGACCCAGTACTTC.

This chain connects TRBV19 to TRBJ1-3; D remains ambiguous. Trimming left V 5 bases short and J 7 bases short, with 18 bases between. The CDR3 sequence is 15 residues long. Germline CDR1 is LNHDA and CDR2 is SQIVND (reference sequence). CDR3 coding DNA: TGTGCCAGTAGTGATTTGAGTAACAGATGGAACACCATATATTTT. Translated, it gives CASSDLSNRWNTIYF. Looking up the rest from reference TRBV19 and TRBJ1-3 gives the full variable domain: DGGITQSPKYLFRKEGQNVTLSCEQNLNHDAMYWYRQDPGQGLRLIYYSQIVNDFQKGDIAEGYSVSREKKESFPLTVTSAQKNPTAFYLCASSDLSNRWNTIYFGEGSWLTVV.

The chain employs TRBV5-1 and TRBJ2-3; 9 bases align to TRBD2. Germline lookup yields CDR1 SGHRS and CDR2 YFSETQ. J was trimmed by 1 base and V by 2 bases; bases with no gene match: 17. The CDR3 length is 20 residues. The CDR3 loop is CASSFMGLLARLAGTDTQYF. CDR3 coding DNA: TGCGCCAGCAGCTTCATGGGACTCCTGGCCCGACTAGCGGGCACAGATACGCAGTATTTT.